The 32 T cell receptor beta chains below were found in one sample sequenced in a study of a mutant IDH1 vaccine in newly diagnosed glioma. Sequencing was performed with immunoSEQ multiplex PCR; in TCRdb, only in-frame clones are kept and a portion is missing. The sample carries tens of thousands of clones, roughly two thirds recorded once. Documented time point: week 11, during vaccination. Every vaccination contained 300 ug of the mutant IDH1 20-mer peptide and was paired with topical imiquimod. Antigens for these TCRs are unknown. Here the sequenced sample was peripheral blood mononuclear cells (PBMCs), taken from a glioma patient whose treatment included an IDH1 peptide vaccine. The receptors were sampled from a young man with glioma. Some clones in this sample may be carry-over from other donors' samples.

This clone was counted a few times. V and J are TRBV4-3 and TRBJ2-3; 12 bases fit TRBD2. The CDR3 extends over 17 amino acids. With V trimmed by 0 bases and J by 7 bases, 8 bases remained unmatched. CDR1 and CDR2 from the germline V gene are LGHNA and YSLEER. CDR3 sequence: CASSQEAASGGANTQYF. CDR3 sequence (DNA): TGCGCCAGCAGCCAAGAAGCGGCTAGCGGGGGGGCCAATACGCAGTATTTT.

The chain recombines TRBV28 with TRBJ1-1, with D possibly TRBD1 on 6 matching bases. The germline CDR1 and CDR2 sequences are MDHEN and SYDVKM. V shed 5 bases and J shed 0 bases, with 10 bases lying between them. The CDR3 has 14 amino acids. In DNA form, the CDR3 reads TGTGCCAGCAGTCCTGGACAGATGAACACTGAAGCTTTCTTT. It yields the protein CASSPGQMNTEAFF.

The V call is TRBV5-6, the J call TRBJ2-7, with TRBD1 matching over 7 bases. The trim removed 0 bases at V and 6 bases at J, leaving 9 bases unmatched. The CDR3 runs 15 residues. In germline, CDR1 is SGHDT, CDR2 YYEEEE. The CDR3 region has the DNA TGTGCCAGCAGCTTGGGCCGTATCAGGGGGAGCGAGCAGTACTTC. Its translation: CASSLGRIRGSEQYF.

V usage is TRBV7-6 and J usage is TRBJ2-5; 8 nucleotides line up with TRBD1. The germline V gene encodes CDR1 SGHVS and CDR2 FNYEAQ. CDR3 length: 14 amino acids. The ends lost 5 bases at V and 5 bases at J; junction bases unmatched: 7. The CDR3 DNA reads TGTGCCAGCAGCGAGACAGGGGCGGAGGAGACCCAGTACTTC. It is translated as CASSETGAEETQYF. The variable domain in full, completed from reference TRBV7-6 and TRBJ2-5, reads GAGVSQSPRYKVTKRGQDVALRCDPISGHVSLYWYRQALGQGPEFLTYFNYEAQQDKSGLPNDRFSAERPEGSISTLTIQRTEQRDSAMYRCASSETGAEETQYFGPGTRLLVL.

The chain has TRBV10-2 and TRBJ1-6; a weak D match, TRBD1 (6 bases). From germline, CDR1 is WSHSY and CDR2 SAAADI. This CDR3 is built from 18 residues. V was pared by 6 bases and J by 0 bases, with 18 bases between. For the CDR3, the DNA is TGCGCCAGCAGCGACAAATTAACAGGGAGCTCCTATAATTCACCCCTCCACTTT. Its protein is CASSDKLTGSSYNSPLHF.

This chain uses TRBV7-2 with TRBJ1-5; TRBD1 aligns across 11 bases. J gave up 9 bases and V 5 bases, and 6 bases lay outside the gene matches. This CDR3 comprises 14 residues. Germline V CDR1 and CDR2: SGHTA, FQGNSA. The chain's CDR3 is CASSPGQGARPQHF. The CDR3 DNA follows: TGTGCCAGCAGCCCTGGACAGGGGGCGAGGCCCCAGCATTTT.

V is TRBV7-9 and J is TRBJ2-2; 15 bases fit TRBD2. V shed 4 bases, J shed 6 bases, and the junction held 3 bases outside the gene matches. The CDR3 is 16 amino acids. CDR1 and CDR2 from the germline V gene are SEHNR and FQNEAQ (reference sequence). CDR3 DNA sequence: TGTGCCAGCAGCTCCGGACTAGCGGGAGGGCCCGGGGAGCTGTTTTTT. It codes for CASSSGLAGGPGELFF. Full variable domain (rest looked up from reference TRBV7-9 and TRBJ2-2): DTGVSQNPRHKITKRGQNVTFRCDPISEHNRLYWYRQTLGQGPEFLTYFQNEAQLEKSRLLSDRFSAERPKGSFSTLEIQRTEQGDSAMYLCASSSGLAGGPGELFFGEGSRLTVL.

CDR3 DNA: TGTGCCACTCGGATAGGGTTCGACGAGCCCACGCAGTATTTT. Translated: CATRIGFDEPTQYF. The chain has TRBV15 and TRBJ2-3, with D uncertain. Trimming cost V 9 bases and J 9 bases, with 22 bases left between them. This CDR3 has 14 amino acids. The germline CDR1 and CDR2 sequences are LNHNV and YYDKDF (reference sequence).

V usage is TRBV27 and J usage is TRBJ2-1; TRBD2 aligns across 15 bases. This CDR3 contains 16 residues. CDR1 and CDR2 from the germline V gene are MNHEY and SMNVEV (reference sequence). V dropped 3 bases and J dropped 8; count of bases not matched to a gene: 5. The CDR3 coding sequence is TGTGCCAGCAGTTTCCAGGGACTAGCGGGAGGCGATGAGCAGTTCTTC. It translates to CASSFQGLAGGDEQFF.

The chain links TRBV19 to TRBJ2-7; 9 positions agree with TRBD1. Germline CDR1 reads LNHDA; CDR2 reads SQIVND (reference sequence). This CDR3 spans 14 amino acids. The V segment lost 3 bases and the J segment 2 bases; nucleotides outside the gene matches: 2. In DNA, the CDR3 is TGTGCCAGTAGTATGGGACAGGGCGCCTACGAGCAGTACTTC. Its protein product is CASSMGQGAYEQYF.

The chain is built from TRBV5-6 and TRBJ2-1; the D call may be TRBD1 or TRBD2 (5 bases each). Trimming removed 4 bases at V and 9 bases at J, with 11 bases between. Germline loops: CDR1 SGHDT, CDR2 YYEEEE. This CDR3 region has 12 residues. The CDR3 loop is CASSPGDGEQFF. The CDR3, as DNA: TGTGCCAGCAGCCCCGGGGACGGTGAGCAGTTCTTC. The full variable domain, its missing parts supplied by reference TRBV5-6 and TRBJ2-1, is DAGVTQSPTHLIKTRGQQVTLRCSPKSGHDTVSWYQQALGQGPQFIFQYYEEEERQRGNFPDRFSGHQFPNYSSELNVNALLLGDSALYLCASSPGDGEQFFGPGTRLTVL.

The gene calls are TRBV10-1 and TRBJ2-7; D remains ambiguous. Germline values: CDR1 WNHNN, CDR2 SYGVQD (reference sequence). The length of the CDR3 is 15 residues. The V end was cut by 10 bases, the J end by 5 bases, with 24 bases between. CDR3: CATIPFGGRGDEQYF. CDR3 DNA: TGCGCCACCATTCCCTTCGGCGGACGCGGCGACGAGCAGTACTTC.

This clone was seen a single time. This chain joins TRBV30 and TRBJ2-6; 7 bases match TRBD2. V trimming: 0 bases; J trimming: 0 bases; junction bases outside the gene matches: 8. This CDR3 is built from 18 residues. The germline CDR1 and CDR2 sequences are GTSNPN and SVGIG (reference sequence). As DNA, the CDR3 is TGTGCCTGGAGTGTACGCCTAGCGGTTACCTCTGGGGCCAACGTCCTGACTTTC. Encoded protein: CAWSVRLAVTSGANVLTF.

The rearrangement joins TRBV5-4 to TRBJ2-7, with 7 positions matching TRBD1. Germline V lookup: CDR1 SGHNT, CDR2 YYREEE (reference sequence). The V and J ends lost 4 bases and 3 bases, in that order; junction bases with no gene match: 7. The CDR3 contains 14 residues. Here the CDR3 reads CASSPGQAIYEQYF. The CDR3 coding sequence is TGTGCCAGCAGCCCCGGACAGGCGATCTACGAGCAGTACTTC.

The chain joins TRBV7-2 to TRBJ1-5; D uncertain. The CDR3 sequence is 13 residues long. Trimming removed 3 bases at V and 7 bases at J, with 10 bases between. Germline V gene data show CDR1 as SGHTA and CDR2 as FQGNSA. CDR3 sequence reads: CASSFWGLQPQHF. The CDR3 nucleotides read TGTGCCAGCAGCTTTTGGGGTTTACAGCCCCAGCATTTT. Supplemented by reference TRBV7-2 and TRBJ1-5, the full variable domain reads GAGVSQSPSNKVTEKGKDVELRCDPISGHTALYWYRQSLGQGLEFLIYFQGNSAPDKSGLPSDRFSAERTGGSVSTLTIQRTQQEDSAVYLCASSFWGLQPQHFGDGTRLSIL.

V and J are TRBV30 and TRBJ1-2; D call uncertain. V lost 0 bases to trimming and J lost 3 bases, with 11 bases between them. CDR3 length: 14 amino acids. Germline V CDR1 and CDR2: GTSNPN, SVGIG (reference sequence). Here the CDR3 reads CAWSVVNLYYGYTF. The CDR3 bases are TGTGCCTGGAGTGTAGTGAACCTATACTATGGCTACACCTTC. The whole variable domain, filled in from reference TRBV30 and TRBJ1-2, reads SQTIHQWPATLVQPVGSPLSLECTVEGTSNPNLYWYRQAAGRGLQLLFYSVGIGQISSEVPQNLSASRPQDRQFILSSKKLLLSDSGFYLCAWSVVNLYYGYTFGSGTRLTVV.

This clone was picked up one time. The chain combines TRBV19 with TRBJ1-5; D is undetermined. The germline gives CDR1 LNHDA, CDR2 SQIVND (reference sequence). CDR3 size: 13 residues. V lost 0 bases and J lost 4, with 4 bases in between. In nucleotides, the CDR3 is TGTGCCAGTAGTATAGATACGAATCAGCCCCAGCATTTT. Translated: CASSIDTNQPQHF.

The chain couples TRBV6-5 to TRBJ2-7, with a weak D call TRBD1 (6 bases). V lost 10 bases to trimming and J lost 0 bases, with 13 bases between them. Germline values: CDR1 MNHEY, CDR2 SVGAGI. This CDR3 region has 13 residues. The CDR3 bases are TGTGCCACCCGGACAGCAAGCTCCTACGAGCAGTACTTC. Residues: CATRTASSYEQYF.

This clone occurred once. This chain links TRBV18 with TRBJ1-5; 9 bases agree with TRBD1. CDR3 length equals 17 residues. V lost 6 bases and J lost 1; bases outside the gene matches: 10. Per the germline V gene, CDR1 is KGHSH and CDR2 is LQKENI. In DNA, the CDR3 is TGTGCCAGCTCGCGGGTTTCCGGGACAGGGAGCAATCAGCCCCAGCATTTT. It encodes CASSRVSGTGSNQPQHF. Combining the CDR3 with reference TRBV18 and TRBJ1-5 gives the whole variable domain NAGVMQNPRHLVRRRGQEARLRCSPMKGHSHVYWYRQLPEEGLKFMVYLQKENIIDESGMPKERFSAEFPKEGPSILRIQQVVRGDSAAYFCASSRVSGTGSNQPQHFGDGTRLSIL.

The rearrangement uses TRBV5-4 and TRBJ2-3; 10 bases map to TRBD2. From germline, CDR1 is SGHNT and CDR2 YYREEE (reference sequence). The CDR3 covers 12 residues. The CDR3 bases are TGTGCAAGCGGGAGGGAGTCAGATACGCAGTATTTT. It yields the protein CASGRESDTQYF.

This sequence joins TRBV5-1 and TRBJ2-7; the match to TRBD2 covers 11 bases. The CDR3 loop spans 15 amino acids. From germline, CDR1 is SGHRS and CDR2 YFSETQ. After removal of 0 bases from V and 6 bases from J, the junction contained 5 bases not matched to a gene. The CDR3 region has the DNA TGCGCCAGCAGCTTGGCCCTAGCGGGGGGCCGCGAGCAGTACTTC. Its protein is CASSLALAGGREQYF.

The CDR3 protein is CASSGPGGRSSYNEQFF. CDR3 nucleotide sequence: TGTGCCAGCAGTGGCCCGGGGGGGCGAAGCTCCTACAATGAGCAGTTCTTC. This chain connects TRBV6-4 to TRBJ2-1; 8 bases fit TRBD2. Trimming took 4 bases from V and 0 from J; bases not matched to a gene: 8. The V gene's germline CDR1 is MRHNA and CDR2 SNTAGT. The CDR3 runs to 17 residues.

The chain is built from TRBV14 and TRBJ2-7; 8 nucleotides match TRBD2. Unmatched junction bases numbered 8, after V lost 1 base and J lost 6 bases. This CDR3 has 15 amino acids. Germline assignment: CDR1 SGHDN and CDR2 FVKESK. The CDR3 spells CASSQVLGLAAEQYF. The CDR3 region has the DNA TGTGCCAGCAGCCAAGTGCTCGGACTAGCAGCCGAGCAGTACTTC.

The gene calls are TRBV7-9 and TRBJ1-1; D gene uncertain. Germline assignment: CDR1 SEHNR and CDR2 FQNEAQ (reference sequence). Trimming took 3 bases from V and 5 from J, leaving 7 bases between them. This CDR3 comprises 12 residues. The CDR3 loop reads CASSFGETEAFF. The CDR3, as DNA: TGTGCCAGCAGCTTCGGAGAAACTGAAGCTTTCTTT.

J is TRBJ2-1 and V is TRBV2; TRBD1 aligns across 8 bases. This CDR3 is built from 14 residues. Germline CDR1 and CDR2: SNHLY and FYNNEI. V shed 4 bases, J shed 4 bases, and the junction held 3 bases outside the gene matches. This CDR3 is CASSAGGRYNEQFF. In DNA, the CDR3 is TGTGCCAGCAGTGCAGGGGGCCGGTACAATGAGCAGTTCTTC.

The CDR3 DNA is TGTGCCAGCAGCAAAGAAGGGACAGGGCAGAATGAAAAACTGTTTTTT. Amino acid sequence: CASSKEGTGQNEKLFF. V is TRBV7-9 and J is TRBJ1-4, with 9 bases fitting TRBD1. The V gene end was trimmed by 5 bases and the J gene end by 5 bases; junction bases not matched to a gene: 9. Per germline, CDR1 SEHNR and CDR2 FQNEAQ (reference sequence). CDR3 size: 16 residues.

The chain couples TRBV5-5 to TRBJ2-3; the match to TRBD2 covers 8 bases. The CDR3 has 16 amino acids. Germline lookup yields CDR1 SGHKS and CDR2 YYEKEE (reference sequence). After removal of 0 bases from V and 6 bases from J, the junction contained 9 bases not matched to a gene. CDR3 residues: CASSLGVQREWDTQYF. CDR3 nucleotides: TGTGCCAGCAGCTTGGGCGTCCAGCGGGAGTGGGATACGCAGTATTTT.

The chain uses TRBV13 and TRBJ2-7, with D maybe TRBD1 (6 bases). Trimming took off 1 base at V and 5 bases at J, with 15 bases between the two ends. CDR1 and CDR2 (germline): PRHDT, FYEKMQ (reference sequence). CDR3 length: 15 amino acids. In nucleotides, the CDR3 is TGTGCCAGCAGCTTAGTTGGGTTGGGGGCCCACGAGCAGTACTTC. Translating gives CASSLVGLGAHEQYF.

This clone was seen only a few times. The CDR3 DNA sequence: TGTGCCAGCAGCTTACGGAGGAATAGCAATCAGCCCCAGCATTTT. This gives the protein CASSLRRNSNQPQHF. The chain recombines TRBV7-2 with TRBJ1-5, with D unclear. CDR1 SGHTA and CDR2 FQGNSA come from the germline V gene. V lost 2 bases, J lost 0 bases, and 8 bases lay in between. This CDR3 is 15 amino acids long. The entire variable domain, with the rest obtained from reference TRBV7-2 and TRBJ1-5, is as follows: GAGVSQSPSNKVTEKGKDVELRCDPISGHTALYWYRQSLGQGLEFLIYFQGNSAPDKSGLPSDRFSAERTGGSVSTLTIQRTQQEDSAVYLCASSLRRNSNQPQHFGDGTRLSIL.

This chain uses TRBV4-2 with TRBJ1-1; D unclear. Looked up from germline, CDR1 is LGHNA and CDR2 is YNFKEQ. The CDR3 totals 15 residues. V gave up 0 bases and J gave up 1 base, with 9 bases separating them. The CDR3 is CASSQDTSGNTEAFF. CDR3 nucleotides: TGTGCCAGCAGCCAAGATACAAGCGGGAACACTGAAGCTTTCTTT.

The V call is TRBV7-2, the J call TRBJ1-1; D is undetermined. Germline V CDR1 and CDR2: SGHTA, FQGNSA. The CDR3 has 13 amino acids. Trimming took 4 bases from V and 4 from J, leaving 10 bases between them. CDR3 bases: TGTGCCAGCAGCTCAGACATGGGCACTGAAGCTTTCTTT. Its protein is CASSSDMGTEAFF.

The chain uses TRBV9 and TRBJ1-3, with a weak D call TRBD1 (6 bases). V gave up 0 bases and J gave up 8 bases, with 12 bases separating them. The CDR3 extends over 14 amino acids. Germline CDR1 and CDR2: SGDLS and YYNGEE. The CDR3 DNA is TGTGCCAGCAGCGTAGAAAAGGGGGAATACACCATATATTTT. This encodes CASSVEKGEYTIYF.